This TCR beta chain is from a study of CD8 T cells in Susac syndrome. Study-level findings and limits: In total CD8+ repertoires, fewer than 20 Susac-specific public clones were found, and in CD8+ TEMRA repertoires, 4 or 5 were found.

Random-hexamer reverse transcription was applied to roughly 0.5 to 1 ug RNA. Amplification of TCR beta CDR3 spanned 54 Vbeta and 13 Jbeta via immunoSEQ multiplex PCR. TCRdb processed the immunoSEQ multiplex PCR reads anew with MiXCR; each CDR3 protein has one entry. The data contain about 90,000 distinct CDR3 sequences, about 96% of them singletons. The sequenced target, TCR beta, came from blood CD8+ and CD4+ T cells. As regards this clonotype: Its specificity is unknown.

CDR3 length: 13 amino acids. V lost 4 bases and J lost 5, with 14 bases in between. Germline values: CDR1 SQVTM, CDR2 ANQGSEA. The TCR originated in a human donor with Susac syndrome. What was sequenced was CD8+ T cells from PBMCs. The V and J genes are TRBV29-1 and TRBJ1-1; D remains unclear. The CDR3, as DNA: TGCAGCGTTGCGTCAATGGAATGGACTGAAGCTTTCTTT. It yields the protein CSVASMEWTEAFF.